This T cell receptor (beta chain) is from a study of CD8+ T cells in alopecia areata. Treatment reported: oral pan-JAK inhibitor, 5-10 mg twice daily. Alopecia areata patients provided lesional scalp punch biopsies and peripheral blood. cDNA prepared by RNA extraction and subsequent reverse transcription served as the template for sequencing. The table came from immunoSEQ multiplex PCR; TCRdb's copy has only in-frame clones and leaves some out. The table shows fewer than 250,000 clones, with over 60% occurring only once. Specimen: CD4+ T cells sorted from blood, collected at week 4, from a patient treated with tofacitinib. This receptor was taken from a human donor with alopecia areata.

The CDR3 here is CASSRRGAGELFF. The CDR3 DNA reads as TGTGCCAGCAGCAGAAGGGGTGCCGGGGAGCTGTTTTTT. The chain employs TRBV5-4 and TRBJ2-2; D might be TRBD1 (5 bases). The CDR3 consists of 13 residues. Trimming removed 4 bases at V and 6 bases at J, with 10 bases between. In germline, CDR1 is SGHNT, CDR2 YYREEE (reference sequence).